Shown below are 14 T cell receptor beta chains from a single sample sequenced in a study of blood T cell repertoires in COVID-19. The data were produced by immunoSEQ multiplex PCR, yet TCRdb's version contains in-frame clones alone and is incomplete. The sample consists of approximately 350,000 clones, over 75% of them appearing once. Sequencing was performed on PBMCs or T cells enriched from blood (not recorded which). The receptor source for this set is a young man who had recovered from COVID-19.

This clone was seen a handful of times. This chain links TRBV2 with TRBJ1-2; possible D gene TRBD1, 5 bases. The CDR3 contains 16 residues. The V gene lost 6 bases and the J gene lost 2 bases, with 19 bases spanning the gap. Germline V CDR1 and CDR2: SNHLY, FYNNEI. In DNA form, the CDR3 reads TGTGCCAGCAGACCCCACACCGACAGCCGGAACTATGGCTACACCTTC. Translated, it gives CASRPHTDSRNYGYTF.

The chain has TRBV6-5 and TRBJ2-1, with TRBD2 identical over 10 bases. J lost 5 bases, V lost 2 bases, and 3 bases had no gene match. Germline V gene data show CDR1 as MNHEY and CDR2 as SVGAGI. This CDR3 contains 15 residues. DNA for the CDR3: TGTGCCAGCAGTTACGGGACTAGCGCTAACAATGAGCAGTTCTTC. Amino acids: CASSYGTSANNEQFF.

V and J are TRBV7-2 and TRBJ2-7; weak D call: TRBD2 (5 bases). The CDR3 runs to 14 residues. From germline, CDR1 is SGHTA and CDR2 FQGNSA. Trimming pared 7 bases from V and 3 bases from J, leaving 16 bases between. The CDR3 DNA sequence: TGTGCCAGCACCCCGGCGGGTCCCCACTACGAGCAGTACTTC. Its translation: CASTPAGPHYEQYF.

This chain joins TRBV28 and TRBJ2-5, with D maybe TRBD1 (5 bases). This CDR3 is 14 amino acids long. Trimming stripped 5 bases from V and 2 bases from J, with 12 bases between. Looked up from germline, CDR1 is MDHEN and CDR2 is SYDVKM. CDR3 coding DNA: TGTGCCAGCAGTCCAGGACATTTACAAGAGACCCAGTACTTC. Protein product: CASSPGHLQETQYF.

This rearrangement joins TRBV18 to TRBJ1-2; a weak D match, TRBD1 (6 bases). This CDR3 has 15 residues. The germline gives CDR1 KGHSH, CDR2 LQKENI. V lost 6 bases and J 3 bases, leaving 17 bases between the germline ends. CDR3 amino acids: CASSPSRGYDYGYTF. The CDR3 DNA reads TGTGCCAGCTCCCCGTCCAGGGGTTACGACTATGGCTACACCTTC.

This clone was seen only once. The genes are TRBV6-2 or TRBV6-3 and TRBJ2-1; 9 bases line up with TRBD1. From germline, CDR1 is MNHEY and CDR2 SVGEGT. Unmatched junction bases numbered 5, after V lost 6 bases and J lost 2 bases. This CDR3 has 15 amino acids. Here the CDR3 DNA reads TGTGCCAGCAGCTCGGGACAGGGTCCCTACAATGAGCAGTTCTTC. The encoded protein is CASSSGQGPYNEQFF.

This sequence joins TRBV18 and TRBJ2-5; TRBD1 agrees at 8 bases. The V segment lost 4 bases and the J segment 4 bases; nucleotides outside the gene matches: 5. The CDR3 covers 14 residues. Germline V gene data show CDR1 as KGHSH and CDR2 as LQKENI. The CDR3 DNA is TGTGCCAGCTCACAAGGACAGGGAGGAGAGACCCAGTACTTC. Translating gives CASSQGQGGETQYF.

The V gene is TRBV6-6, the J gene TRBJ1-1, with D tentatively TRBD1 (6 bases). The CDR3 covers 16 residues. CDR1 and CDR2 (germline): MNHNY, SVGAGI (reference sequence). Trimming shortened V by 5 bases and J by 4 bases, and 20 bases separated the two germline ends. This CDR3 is CASSRDLQGRGTEAFF. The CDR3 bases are TGTGCCAGCAGTCGAGACCTACAGGGTAGGGGCACTGAAGCTTTCTTT.

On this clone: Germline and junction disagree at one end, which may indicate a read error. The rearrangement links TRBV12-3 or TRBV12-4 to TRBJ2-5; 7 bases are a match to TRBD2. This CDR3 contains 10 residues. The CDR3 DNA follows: TGTGCCAGCAACCCGGGACTACCCAACTTC. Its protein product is CASNPGLPNF.

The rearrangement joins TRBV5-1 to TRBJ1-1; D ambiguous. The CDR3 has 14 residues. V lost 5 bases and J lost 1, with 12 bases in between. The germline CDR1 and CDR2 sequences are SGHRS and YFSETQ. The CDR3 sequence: CASSLNTANTEAFF. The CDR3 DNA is TGCGCCAGCAGTCTAAACACAGCGAACACTGAAGCTTTCTTT.

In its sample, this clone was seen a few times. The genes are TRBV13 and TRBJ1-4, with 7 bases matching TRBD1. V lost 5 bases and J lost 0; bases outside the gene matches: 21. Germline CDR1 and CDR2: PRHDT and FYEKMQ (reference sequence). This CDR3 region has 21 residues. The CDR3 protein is CASSRTPPMTGWGTTNEKLFF. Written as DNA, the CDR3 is TGTGCCAGCAGCCGGACACCCCCAATGACAGGGTGGGGGACAACTAATGAAAAACTGTTTTTT.

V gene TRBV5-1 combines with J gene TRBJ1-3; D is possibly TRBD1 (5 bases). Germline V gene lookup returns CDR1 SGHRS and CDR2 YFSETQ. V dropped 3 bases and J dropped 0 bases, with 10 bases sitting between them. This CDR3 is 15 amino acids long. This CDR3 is CASSSSTVSGNTIYF. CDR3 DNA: TGCGCCAGCAGCTCGTCGACAGTCTCTGGAAACACCATATATTTT.

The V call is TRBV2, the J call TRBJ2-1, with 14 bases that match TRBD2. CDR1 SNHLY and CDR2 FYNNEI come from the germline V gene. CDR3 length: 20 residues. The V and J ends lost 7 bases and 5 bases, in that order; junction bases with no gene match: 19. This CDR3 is CASIRKLFETSGGANNEQFF. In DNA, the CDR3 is TGTGCCAGCATACGAAAGCTGTTTGAGACTAGCGGGGGGGCAAACAATGAGCAGTTCTTC.

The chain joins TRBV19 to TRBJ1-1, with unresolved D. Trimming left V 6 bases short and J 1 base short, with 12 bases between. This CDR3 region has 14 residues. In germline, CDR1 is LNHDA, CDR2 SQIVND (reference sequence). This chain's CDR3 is CASRTSSRNTEAFF. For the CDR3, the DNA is TGTGCCAGTAGAACTTCGAGCCGGAACACTGAAGCTTTCTTT.